A selection of T cell receptor beta chains follows, all from one sample in a study of OX40 agonist ivuxolimab in advanced cancers. Profiled with immunoSEQ multiplex PCR; TCRdb holds only in-frame clones, not every one. The sample carries under 70,000 clones, roughly nine tenths recorded once. This sample comprised CD4+ or CD8+ T cells sorted from blood, obtained in a trial of the OX40 agonist ivuxolimab. The receptors originated from an adult with an advanced solid tumor such as melanoma, head and neck, liver or kidney cancer. Each CDR3 is given with its conserved first and last residue. A D gene is named only where the DNA matches it firmly. Expanded clones are given a class, and other clones once, few, many or no size at all.

>.|TRBD1|TRBJ1-2|TRBV19
TGTGCCAGTAGTATAACTACAGGGGGCGCGAAAGGCTACACCTTC
CASSITTGGAKGYTF
>.|.|TRBJ1-1|TRBV19
TGTGCCAGTAGGTATGGGGGGGGCACTGAAGCTTTCTTT
CASRYGGGTEAFF
>once|.|TRBJ2-1|TRBV9
TGTGCCAGCAGCTCACAGGGTAGCTCCTACAATGAGCAGTTCTTC
CASSSQGSSYNEQFF
>.|.|TRBJ1-1|TRBV2
TGTGCCAGCACCCTGGGCAGGGGGAACACTGAAGCTTTCTTT
CASTLGRGNTEAFF
>once|.|TRBJ2-3|TRBV5-4
TGTGCCAGCAGCGGAAAACAGGGTACAGATACGCAGTATTTT
CASSGKQGTDTQYF
>.|TRBD1|TRBJ1-4|TRBV6-5
TGTGCCAGCAGTGATCGACAGGGTCTAGGACTGTTTTTT
CASSDRQGLGLFF
>few|TRBD1|TRBJ2-5|TRBV11-2
TGTGCCAGCAGCTTGGGGACAGGGGGCATCCAAGAGACCCAGTACTTC
CASSLGTGGIQETQYF
>.|.|TRBJ2-1|TRBV27
TGTGCCAGCAGTTTCCTTAGCGGAGAAGGTGAGCAGTTCTTC
CASSFLSGEGEQFF
>.|.|TRBJ1-2|TRBV2
TGTGCCAGCAGTGAAGAAATTCGGTACACCACTCTCTATGGCTACACCTTC
CASSEEIRYTTLYGYTF
>few|TRBD1|TRBJ2-3|TRBV2
TGTGCCAGCAGTGAACTGACAGGGGGCGAACCCACAGATACGCAGTATTTT
CASSELTGGEPTDTQYF
>.|TRBD2|TRBJ2-2|TRBV28
TGTGCCAGCAGTTTATTCCGGGGGGCCGGGGAGCTGTTTTTT
CASSLFRGAGELFF
>few|TRBD2|TRBJ2-1|TRBV27
TGTGCCAGCAGTTCCGGACTAGAAGGCTACAATGAGCAGTTCTTC
CASSSGLEGYNEQFF
>.|.|TRBJ2-1|TRBV21-1
TGTGCCAGCAGCGCCCGTCGACTAGCGGGAAACAATGAGCAGTTCTTC
CASSARRLAGNNEQFF
>.|TRBD1|TRBJ2-5|TRBV6-5
TGTGCCAGCAGTTACTCGATAGGGACAGGGGCAGAGACCCAGTACTTC
CASSYSIGTGAETQYF
>once|.|TRBJ2-5|TRBV28
TGTGCCAGCAATGGCGGGATGGAAGAGACCCAGTACTTC
CASNGGMEETQYF
>.|TRBD1|TRBJ2-7|TRBV7-6
TGTGCCAGCAGCCCAGGGACAGGGGCCTCCTACGAGCAGTACTTC
CASSPGTGASYEQYF
>.|.|TRBJ2-1|TRBV7-8
TGTGCCAGCAGAGATTACGACAGTTCCTACAATGAGCAGTTCTTC
CASRDYDSSYNEQFF
>.|.|TRBJ2-2|TRBV9
TGTGCCAGCAGCGTAGTATCCGTGGTGGTAGACACCGGGGAGCTGTTTTTT
CASSVVSVVVDTGELFF
>once|.|TRBJ1-1|TRBV2
TGTGCCAGCAGTTACCAAACAGGTGAAGCTTTCTTT
CASSYQTGEAFF
>.|.|TRBJ1-3|TRBV30
TGTGCCTGGAGTGCCCCCTTTTGGACAGCGAGCTCTGGAAACACCATATATTTT
CAWSAPFWTASSGNTIYF
>.|.|TRBJ1-1|TRBV2
TGTGCCAGCCTTCACGCCACTGAAGCTTTCTTT
CASLHATEAFF
>.|.|TRBJ1-1|TRBV27
TGTGCCAGCAGCCTTGATGGGGCTTTGGACACTGAAGCTTTCTTT
CASSLDGALDTEAFF
>.|.|TRBJ2-1|TRBV7-9
TGTGCCAGCAGCTTCGCAGGTGATGAGCAGTTCTTC
CASSFAGDEQFF
>.|.|TRBJ2-7|TRBV7-9
TGTGCCAGCAGCTTAGGTAGTAACACACTCTCCTACGAGCAGTACTTC
CASSLGSNTLSYEQYF
>.|TRBD2|TRBJ2-3|TRBV9
TGTGCCAGCAGCGTATCGGGAGGGATCGCAGATACGCAGTATTTT
CASSVSGGIADTQYF
>.|TRBD1|TRBJ1-1|TRBV19
TGTGCCAGTTTTACCGCCGGGACAGGGATCACTGAAGCTTTCTTT
CASFTAGTGITEAFF
>.|.|TRBJ1-2|TRBV6-5
TGTGCCAGCAGTTACGGGGAGAGCTATGGCTACACCTTC
CASSYGESYGYTF
>.|TRBD1|TRBJ2-2|TRBV9
TGTGCCAGCAGCGAGGACTTGACAGGGCAGAACACCGGGGAGCTGTTTTTT
CASSEDLTGQNTGELFF
>.|TRBD2|TRBJ2-5|TRBV9
TGTGCCAGCAGCGTAGTGGGGCTAGCGGGAGGAGAGACCCAGTACTTC
CASSVVGLAGGETQYF
>.|TRBD2|TRBJ2-2|TRBV15
TGTGCCACCAGCGAAGGACTAGCGGGAGGGGCGAACACCGGGGAGCTGTTTTTT
CATSEGLAGGANTGELFF
>.|.|TRBJ1-2|TRBV27
TGTGCCAGCAGTCCACTGGGTGGCACGCTCTATGGCTACACCTTC
CASSPLGGTLYGYTF
>.|.|TRBJ1-5|TRBV21-1
TGTGCCAGCAGCAAAGGAGGGAATTGGGGGGTCCCGGGCAATCAGCCCCAGCATTTT
CASSKGGNWGVPGNQPQHF
>.|.|TRBJ1-3|TRBV5-6
TGTGCCAGCTCCCGGCCCGACGATCCATTAGATTCATCTGGAAACACCATATATTTT
CASSRPDDPLDSSGNTIYF
>.|TRBD2|TRBJ2-1|TRBV19
TGTGCCAGTAGTATAACCCTAGCGGGGGACAATGAGCAGTTCTTC
CASSITLAGDNEQFF
>.|TRBD1|TRBJ1-5|TRBV27
TGTGCCAGCAGTATGACAGGGCGATTTAATCAGCCCCAGCATTTT
CASSMTGRFNQPQHF
>.|.|TRBJ1-5|TRBV28
TGTGCCAGCAGTTCCCTCTCGGCCGGCAATCAGCCCCAGCATTTT
CASSSLSAGNQPQHF
>.|.|TRBJ2-7|TRBV5-6
TGTGCCAGCAGCTTGGGCCCCCACTACGAGCAGTACTTC
CASSLGPHYEQYF
>once|TRBD1|TRBJ2-3|TRBV6-5
TGTGCCAGCAGACCAGGGGGCCTAAGCACAGATACGCAGTATTTT
CASRPGGLSTDTQYF
>.|TRBD2|TRBJ2-1|TRBV11-2
TGTGCCAGCAGCTTAGGCGGGGGGGAGGGCGAAGAGCAGTTCTTC
CASSLGGGEGEEQFF
>.|TRBD2|TRBJ2-7|TRBV4-2
TGTGCCAGCAGCCAAGAGGCGGGAGGACTATACGAGCAGTACTTC
CASSQEAGGLYEQYF
>.|.|TRBJ2-7|TRBV11-1
TGTGCCAGCAGCTTAGAGTCCTACGAGCAGTACTTC
CASSLESYEQYF
>.|TRBD2|TRBJ2-1|TRBV5-5
TGTGCCAGCAGCTGGGGACTAGTAGGGACAACCTACAATGAGCAGTTCTTC
CASSWGLVGTTYNEQFF
>.|TRBD1|TRBJ2-7|TRBV9
TGTGCCAGCAGCACCGGGACAGGGAGCTCCTACGAGCAGTACTTC
CASSTGTGSSYEQYF
>.|.|TRBJ1-1|TRBV6-5
TGTGCCAGCAGTTTCCTCACCGAAGCTTTCTTT
CASSFLTEAFF
>once|.|TRBJ1-1|TRBV19
TGTGCCAGTAGTACAGCCTACACTGAAGCTTTCTTT
CASSTAYTEAFF
>.|.|TRBJ1-1|TRBV5-5
TGTGCCAGCAGCTTGTGGGAGCAGTGGGGGAACACTGAAGCTTTCTTT
CASSLWEQWGNTEAFF
>.|.|TRBJ2-2|TRBV5-4
TGTGCCAGCAGCTTGCCTCGGGGCAGGGGAGGAACCGGGGAGCTGTTTTTT
CASSLPRGRGGTGELFF
>.|.|TRBJ2-2|TRBV30
TGTGCCTGGAGTGTCTACTCCGGGGAGCTGTTTTTT
CAWSVYSGELFF
>.|.|TRBJ1-1|TRBV9
TGTGCCAGCAGCCCTAGTAACACTGAAGCTTTCTTT
CASSPSNTEAFF